This paragraph covers one TCR beta chain sequence. The CDR3 runs 10 residues. V lost 7 bases and J 5 bases, leaving 5 bases between the germline ends. Germline values: CDR1 WNHNN, CDR2 SYGVQD (reference sequence). Per the study methods: It was from reference gene primer amplification that nucleated cell counts were estimated. Clones were read by immunoSEQ multiplex PCR, and TCRdb kept only the in-frame ones, dropping some. That table furnishes V, J and clone size, whereas the DNA furnished D and trimming. The table lists 250,000 to 350,000 clones, 65% to 85% of them singletons. This specimen comes from a study of blood T cell repertoires in COVID-19.

This rearrangement joins TRBV10-1 to TRBJ2-5; D is uncertain. Sequenced material: peripheral blood. The receptor was derived from a human donor with COVID-19, enrolled during active disease. The donor label of this sample is uncertain. Here the CDR3 reads CASTAETQYF. CDR3 nucleotides: TGCGCCAGCACAGCGGAGACCCAGTACTTC.